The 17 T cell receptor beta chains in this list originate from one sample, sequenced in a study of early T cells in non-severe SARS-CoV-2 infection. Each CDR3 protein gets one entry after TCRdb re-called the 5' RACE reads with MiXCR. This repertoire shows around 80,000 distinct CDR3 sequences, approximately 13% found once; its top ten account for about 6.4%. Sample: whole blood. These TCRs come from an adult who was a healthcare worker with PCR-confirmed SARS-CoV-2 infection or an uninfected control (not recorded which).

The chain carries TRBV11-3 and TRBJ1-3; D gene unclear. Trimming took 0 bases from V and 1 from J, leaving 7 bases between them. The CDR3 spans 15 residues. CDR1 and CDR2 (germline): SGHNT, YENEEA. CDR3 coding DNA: TGTGCCAGCAGCTTAGATTCCGGGTCTGGAAACACCATATATTTT. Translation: CASSLDSGSGNTIYF.

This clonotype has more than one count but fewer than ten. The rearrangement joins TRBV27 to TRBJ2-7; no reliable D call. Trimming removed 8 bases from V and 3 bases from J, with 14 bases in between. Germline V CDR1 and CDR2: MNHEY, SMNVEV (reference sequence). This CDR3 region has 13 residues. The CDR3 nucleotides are TGTGCCAGCGCCGGCTCCAGGTTCTACGAGCAGTACTTC. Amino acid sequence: CASAGSRFYEQYF.

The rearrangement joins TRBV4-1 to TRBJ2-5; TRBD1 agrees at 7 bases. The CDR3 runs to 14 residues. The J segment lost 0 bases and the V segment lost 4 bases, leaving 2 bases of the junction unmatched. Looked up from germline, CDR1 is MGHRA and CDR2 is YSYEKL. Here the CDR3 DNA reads TGCGCCAGCAGCCTCACAGGGGACCAAGAGACCCAGTACTTC. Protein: CASSLTGDQETQYF.

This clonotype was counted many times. The CDR3 DNA is TGCAGTGCTAGGCGGAGGGACAATGAGCAGTTCTTC. It codes for CSARRRDNEQFF. The chain links TRBV20-1 to TRBJ2-1; TRBD2 might be the D (6 bases). Trimming stripped 3 bases from V and 5 bases from J, with 8 bases between. The CDR3 is made up of 12 amino acids. Germline values: CDR1 DFQATT, CDR2 SNEGSKA (reference sequence).

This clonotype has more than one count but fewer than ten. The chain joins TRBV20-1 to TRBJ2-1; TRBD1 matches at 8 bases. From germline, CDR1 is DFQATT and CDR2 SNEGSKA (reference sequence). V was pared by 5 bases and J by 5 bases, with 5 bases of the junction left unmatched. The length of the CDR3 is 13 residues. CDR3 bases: TGCAGTGCTGGGACAGGCCGCCACAATGAGCAGTTCTTC. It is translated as CSAGTGRHNEQFF.

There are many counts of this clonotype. CDR3 nucleotide sequence: TGTGCCAGCAGCTTCTCTCCCCTCTTTGGGAGGGGGAATGCCAAAAACATTCAGTACTTC. Encoded protein: CASSFSPLFGRGNAKNIQYF. V gene TRBV7-9 combines with J gene TRBJ2-4; weak D call: TRBD2 (7 bases). The CDR3 loop spans 20 amino acids. V gave up 3 bases and J gave up 1 base, with 25 bases separating them. Germline lookup yields CDR1 SEHNR and CDR2 FQNEAQ (reference sequence).

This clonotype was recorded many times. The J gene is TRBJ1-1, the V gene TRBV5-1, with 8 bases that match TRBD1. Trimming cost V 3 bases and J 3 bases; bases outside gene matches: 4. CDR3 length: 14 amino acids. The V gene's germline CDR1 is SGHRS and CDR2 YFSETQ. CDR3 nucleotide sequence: TGCGCCAGCAGCTGGGACAGGTTGGACACTGAAGCTTTCTTT. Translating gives CASSWDRLDTEAFF.

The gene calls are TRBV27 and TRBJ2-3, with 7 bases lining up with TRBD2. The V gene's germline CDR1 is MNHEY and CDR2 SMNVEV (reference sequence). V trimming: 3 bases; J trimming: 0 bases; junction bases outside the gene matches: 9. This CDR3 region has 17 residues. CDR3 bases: TGTGCCAGCAGTTTCCCCGCTAGCGGCTCTAGCACAGATACGCAGTATTTT. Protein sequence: CASSFPASGSSTDTQYF.

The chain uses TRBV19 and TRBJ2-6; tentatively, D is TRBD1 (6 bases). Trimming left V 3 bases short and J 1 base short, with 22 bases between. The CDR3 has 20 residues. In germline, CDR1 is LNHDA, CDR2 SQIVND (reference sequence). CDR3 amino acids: CASSILARGLLWSGANVLTF. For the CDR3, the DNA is TGTGCCAGTAGTATTCTGGCCAGGGGCCTCTTGTGGTCTGGGGCCAACGTCCTGACTTTC.

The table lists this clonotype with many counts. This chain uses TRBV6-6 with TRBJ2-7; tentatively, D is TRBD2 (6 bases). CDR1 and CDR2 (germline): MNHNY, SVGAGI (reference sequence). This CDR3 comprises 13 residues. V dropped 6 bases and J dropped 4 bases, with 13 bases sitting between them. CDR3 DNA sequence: TGTGCCAGCAGCTCCGGGACTCATTACGAGCAGTACTTC. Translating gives CASSSGTHYEQYF.

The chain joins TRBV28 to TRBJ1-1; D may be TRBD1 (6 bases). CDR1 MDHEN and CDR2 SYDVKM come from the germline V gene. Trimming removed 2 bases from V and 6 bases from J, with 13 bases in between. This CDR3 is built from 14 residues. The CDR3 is CASSLPGQFAEAFF. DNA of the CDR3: TGTGCCAGCAGTTTACCCGGACAGTTCGCTGAAGCTTTCTTT.

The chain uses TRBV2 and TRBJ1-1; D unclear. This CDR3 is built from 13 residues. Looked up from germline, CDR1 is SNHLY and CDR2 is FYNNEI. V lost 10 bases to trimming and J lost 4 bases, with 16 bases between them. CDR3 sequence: CAIELPGSTEAFF. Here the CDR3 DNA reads TGTGCCATCGAACTCCCGGGCAGCACTGAAGCTTTCTTT.

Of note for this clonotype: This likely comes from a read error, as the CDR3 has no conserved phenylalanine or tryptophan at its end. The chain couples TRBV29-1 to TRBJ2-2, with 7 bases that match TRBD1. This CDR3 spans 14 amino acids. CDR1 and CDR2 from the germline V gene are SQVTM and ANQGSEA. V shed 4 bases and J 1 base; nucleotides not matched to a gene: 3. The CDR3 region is CSVVRTGNTGELFV. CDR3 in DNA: TGCAGCGTTGTGAGGACAGGGAACACCGGGGAGCTGTTTGTT.

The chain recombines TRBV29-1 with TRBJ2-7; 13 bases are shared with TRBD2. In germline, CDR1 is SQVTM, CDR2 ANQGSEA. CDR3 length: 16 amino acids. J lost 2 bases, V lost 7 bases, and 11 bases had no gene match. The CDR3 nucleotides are TGCAGCGCCGTCCCGGGACTAGCGGGAAGGGCCTACGAGCAGTACTTC. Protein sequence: CSAVPGLAGRAYEQYF.

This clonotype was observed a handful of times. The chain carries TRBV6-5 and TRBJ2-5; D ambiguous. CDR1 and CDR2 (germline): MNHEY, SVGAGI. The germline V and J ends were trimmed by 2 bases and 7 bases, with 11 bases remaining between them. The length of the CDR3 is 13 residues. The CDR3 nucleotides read TGTGCCAGCAGTTACGGGCCATCGGGGACCCAGTACTTC. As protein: CASSYGPSGTQYF.

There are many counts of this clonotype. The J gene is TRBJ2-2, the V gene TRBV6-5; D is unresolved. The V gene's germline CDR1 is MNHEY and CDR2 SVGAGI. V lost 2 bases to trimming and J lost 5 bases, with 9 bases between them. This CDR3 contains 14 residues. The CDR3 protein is CASSYGVATGELFF. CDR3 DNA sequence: TGTGCCAGCAGTTACGGGGTGGCGACCGGGGAGCTGTTTTTT.

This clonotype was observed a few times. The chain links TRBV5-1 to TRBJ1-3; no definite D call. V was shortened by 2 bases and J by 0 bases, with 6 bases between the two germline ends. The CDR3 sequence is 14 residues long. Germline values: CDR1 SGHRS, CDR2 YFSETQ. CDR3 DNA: TGCGCCAGCAGCTTACGGGCCTCTGGAAACACCATATATTTT. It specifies CASSLRASGNTIYF.